Listed here are 21 T cell receptor beta chains from one sample, sequenced in a study of vaccination and CD4 T cells after COVID-19. These receptors lack a known antigen. Treatment given: roughly nine-day PBMC culture with coronavirus spike peptide pools or control peptides (ViraFEST assay). Sequenced with the Oncomine TCR Beta short-read assay was DNA taken from cultured CD4+ T cells. TCRdb used MiXCR to reprocess the PCR reads, holding one entry per CDR3 protein. The sample includes about 15,000 distinct CDR3 sequences, nearly 80% of them seen just once. This specimen consisted of CD4+ T cells from blood, cultured in vitro, obtained after SARS-CoV-2 vaccination. These receptors all come from a human donor who received a COVID-19 vaccine.

This clonotype has just one count. V usage is TRBV2 and J usage is TRBJ1-5; the match to TRBD1 covers 7 bases. The CDR3 spans 15 residues. V was pared by 8 bases and J by 0 bases, with 7 bases of the junction left unmatched. The germline gives CDR1 SNHLY, CDR2 FYNNEI. The chain's CDR3 is CASSGQVHSNQPQHF. CDR3 sequence (DNA): TGTGCCAGCTCCGGACAGGTACATAGCAATCAGCCCCAGCATTTT.

The J gene is TRBJ1-2, the V gene TRBV20-1; 8 bases agree with TRBD1. Germline CDR1 and CDR2: DFQATT and SNEGSKA (reference sequence). The V gene end was trimmed by 5 bases and the J gene end by 3 bases; junction bases not matched to a gene: 8. The CDR3 contains 14 residues. The CDR3 DNA reads TGCAGTGCTCCGGTGGAGACAGGGGACTATGGCTACACCTTC. Translated: CSAPVETGDYGYTF.

This chain connects TRBV20-1 to TRBJ1-6; D perhaps matches TRBD1 (6 bases). This CDR3 has 14 amino acids. The germline gives CDR1 DFQATT, CDR2 SNEGSKA (reference sequence). V was pared by 0 bases and J by 7 bases, with 10 bases between. The CDR3 region is CSAREVQGNSPLHF. CDR3 DNA sequence: TGCAGTGCTAGAGAGGTACAGGGAAATTCACCCCTCCACTTT.

The CDR3: CATRHAYEQFF. The CDR3, as DNA: TGTGCCACCCGCCATGCTTATGAGCAGTTCTTC. The chain links TRBV19 to TRBJ2-1; D remains ambiguous. The V gene's germline CDR1 is LNHDA and CDR2 SQIVND (reference sequence). This CDR3 is built from 11 residues. V was clipped by 10 bases and J by 8 bases, with 12 bases between them.

This rearrangement joins TRBV2 to TRBJ1-4; D is ambiguous. Germline V gives CDR1 SNHLY, CDR2 FYNNEI. The CDR3 runs 11 residues. The germline V and J ends were trimmed by 5 bases and 7 bases, with 5 bases remaining between them. For the CDR3, the DNA is TGTGCCAGCAGTCCTCGTGAAAAACTGTTTTTT. Its translation is CASSPREKLFF.

This clonotype was detected only once. The rearrangement uses TRBV7-9 and TRBJ1-5; 8 bases map to TRBD1. The CDR3 consists of 13 residues. V shed 3 bases and J 5 bases; nucleotides not matched to a gene: 0. Germline CDR1 is SEHNR and CDR2 is FQNEAQ (reference sequence). The DNA of the CDR3 is TGTGCCAGCAGCTTGACAGGGGATCAGCCCCAGCATTTT. It is translated as CASSLTGDQPQHF.

The sample holds a few counts of this clonotype. V gene TRBV20-1 combines with J gene TRBJ1-5, with D possibly TRBD1 on 6 matching bases. Germline lookup yields CDR1 DFQATT and CDR2 SNEGSKA (reference sequence). CDR3 length: 15 amino acids. Between the trimmed V and J ends, which lost 3 bases and 6 bases, there was a span of 18 bases. CDR3 nucleotides: TGCAGTGCTAGTTATTTCCAGGGGAGAGGTCAGCCCCAGCATTTT. Protein: CSASYFQGRGQPQHF.

The chain has TRBV20-1 and TRBJ1-2; D is uncertain. The V and J ends lost 5 bases and 4 bases respectively, with 14 bases between them. The CDR3 loop spans 13 amino acids. Germline assignment: CDR1 DFQATT and CDR2 SNEGSKA (reference sequence). CDR3 sequence reads: CSAQGPSGYGYTF. The CDR3 DNA is TGCAGTGCTCAAGGGCCGTCTGGCTATGGCTACACCTTC.

V usage is TRBV20-1 and J usage is TRBJ2-7, with TRBD1 matching 7 bases. Germline-derived CDR1 and CDR2 are DFQATT and SNEGSKA (reference sequence). The CDR3 covers 13 residues. With 0 bases clipped from V and 3 bases from J, the junction kept 2 bases outside the gene matches. In DNA form, the CDR3 reads TGCAGTGCTAGAGAGGCAGGGGGCTACGAGCAGTACTTC. This sequence encodes CSAREAGGYEQYF.

Only one count was recorded for this clonotype. The chain has TRBV21-1 and TRBJ1-6; the DNA was not used to check the table's D call, TRBD1. TRBV21-1 is a listed pseudogene. CDR3 length: 14 amino acids. The CDR3 is CASSGQGASSPLHF. CDR3 coding DNA: TGTGCCAGCAGCGGACAGGGGGCCAGTTCACCCCTCCACTTT.

The genes are TRBV20-1 and TRBJ1-2, with D unclear. Trimming left V 5 bases short and J 4 bases short, with 11 bases between. This CDR3 is 12 amino acids long. Germline-derived CDR1 and CDR2 are DFQATT and SNEGSKA (reference sequence). The DNA of the CDR3 is TGCAGTGCTCCCGCCAGGCCCTATGGCTACACCTTC. Translated: CSAPARPYGYTF.

V and J are TRBV12-3 or TRBV12-4 and TRBJ2-2; D remains unclear. This CDR3 is built from 14 residues. The ends were cut back, 1 base at V and 3 bases at J, with 6 bases in the middle. In DNA form, the CDR3 reads TGTGCCAGCAGTTTAGGACATGACACCGGGGAGCTGTTTTTT. Translated, it gives CASSLGHDTGELFF.

V gene TRBV20-1 combines with J gene TRBJ2-1; the D call may be TRBD1 or TRBD2 (5 bases each). Trimming took off 5 bases at V and 0 bases at J, with 20 bases between the two ends. The CDR3 consists of 17 residues. In germline, CDR1 is DFQATT, CDR2 SNEGSKA (reference sequence). The CDR3 coding sequence is TGCAGTGCTGGGACCTCCTACCCTGAAGACTCCTACAATGAGCAGTTCTTC. Encoded protein: CSAGTSYPEDSYNEQFF.

The CDR3 sequence is CSARVRLNTEAFF. CDR3 nucleotide sequence: TGCAGTGCTAGAGTTAGGCTGAACACTGAAGCTTTCTTT. The J gene is TRBJ1-1, the V gene TRBV20-1; D call uncertain. Per germline, CDR1 DFQATT and CDR2 SNEGSKA (reference sequence). The germline V and J ends were trimmed by 1 base and 0 bases, with 6 bases remaining between them. The CDR3 runs 13 residues.

The rearrangement joins TRBV20-1 to TRBJ1-1; 7 nucleotides line up with TRBD1. Unmatched junction bases numbered 8, after V lost 0 bases and J lost 10 bases. Germline CDR1 is DFQATT and CDR2 is SNEGSKA (reference sequence). This CDR3 comprises 13 residues. The CDR3 region is CSARDQQGLGAFF. The CDR3, as DNA: TGCAGTGCTAGAGACCAACAGGGGCTAGGAGCTTTCTTT.

This chain joins TRBV27 and TRBJ2-3; TRBD1 aligns across 8 bases. This CDR3 is 15 amino acids long. In germline, CDR1 is MNHEY, CDR2 SMNVEV (reference sequence). V trimming: 7 bases; J trimming: 3 bases; junction bases outside the gene matches: 9. CDR3: CASNTQGAGTDTQYF. Written as DNA, the CDR3 is TGTGCCAGCAACACTCAGGGGGCGGGGACAGATACGCAGTATTTT.

This chain joins TRBV19 and TRBJ1-1; D may be TRBD1 (5 bases). Deletions cut 8 bases from V and 3 bases from J, with 19 bases between. CDR3 length: 15 amino acids. Germline loops: CDR1 LNHDA, CDR2 SQIVND (reference sequence). The CDR3 sequence: CASGYSDGTHTEAFF. Here the CDR3 DNA reads TGTGCCAGTGGTTACTCCGACGGGACCCACACTGAAGCTTTCTTT.

The chain is built from TRBV12-3 or TRBV12-4 and TRBJ2-7; 7 bases agree with TRBD1. V shed 8 bases and J 0 bases; nucleotides not matched to a gene: 4. This CDR3 is built from 13 residues. The CDR3 DNA reads TGTGCCAGCTCAAGGGACAGCTCCTACGAGCAGTACTTC. As protein: CASSRDSSYEQYF.

The chain uses TRBV24-1 and TRBJ1-2; tentative D call: TRBD1 (5 bases). From germline, CDR1 is KGHDR and CDR2 SFDVKD. Trimming took off 5 bases at V and 8 bases at J, with 29 bases between the two ends. The CDR3 loop spans 18 amino acids. The CDR3 DNA reads as TGTGCCACCAGTGCCGTTGGGCTCGGCGGGGGATCCCCCGGCGGCTACACCTTC. Amino acid sequence: CATSAVGLGGGSPGGYTF.

The chain combines TRBV6-2 or TRBV6-3 with TRBJ2-7, with 8 positions matching TRBD1. This CDR3 has 16 residues. Germline CDR1 MNHEY, CDR2 SVGEGT. The ends lost 4 bases at V and 1 base at J; junction bases unmatched: 9. The CDR3 sequence is CASSLKTGDRSYEQYF. The CDR3, as DNA: TGTGCCAGCAGTTTAAAGACAGGGGACCGATCCTACGAGCAGTACTTC.

The genes are TRBV6-1 and TRBJ1-1; tentative D call: TRBD1 (6 bases). The V gene's germline CDR1 is MNHNS and CDR2 SASEGT. V gave up 7 bases and J gave up 0 bases, with 12 bases separating them. The CDR3 runs 14 residues. The CDR3 DNA sequence: TGTGCCAGCACCCGAGGGGGGGTGAACACTGAAGCTTTCTTT. It specifies CASTRGGVNTEAFF.